The present entry profiles one TCR beta chain with its context. The antigen is undetermined. The sample comes from a study of shared clonotypes between healthy human individuals. Overall study findings and caveats: Estimated richness values were generally larger in naive subsets than in memory subsets. When naive CD4 clonotypes were compared across a handful of donors, around 4.6% were shared.

Only in-frame clones appear in the TCRdb table, and some are missing; sequencing was by immunoSEQ multiplex PCR. The sample carries over a million clones, around 78% recorded once. V was cut by 4 bases and J by 4 bases, with 14 bases left in between. Germline lookup yields CDR1 SGHTA and CDR2 FQGTGA. This CDR3 comprises 15 residues. Subsets obtained from CD4+ cells comprised CD45RA+ naive and CD45RA-negative memory cells. The clonotype comes from a man between 18 and 35 years old in good health. Some clones in this sample may be carry-over from other donors' samples. The sequencing input was memory CD4+ T cells from PBMCs. As for subset: CD45RA-negative fraction. V usage is TRBV7-3 and J usage is TRBJ2-1; D unresolved. CDR3 amino acids: CASSSPSDEYNEQFF. The CDR3 region has the DNA TGTGCCAGCAGCTCACCCAGCGACGAGTACAATGAGCAGTTCTTC.